This T cell receptor beta chain was profiled in a study of yellow fever vaccine responses in identical twins. General study points: Reportedly, twins' vaccine T cell responses looked partly convergent and partly personalized.

Each CDR3 protein is one row after TCRdb ran MiXCR on the RT-PCR reads. This sample carries some 3,500 distinct CDR3 sequences, over 75% of them seen once, and the ten largest clones take 2.7%. The CDR3 covers 13 residues. The junction had 2 bases not matched to a gene; V was cut back by 3 bases and J by 3 bases. Looked up from germline, CDR1 is SGHAT and CDR2 is FQDESV (reference sequence). A remark on this clonotype: The antigen is unknown.

The chain joins TRBV11-1 to TRBJ2-7; 7 nucleotides line up with TRBD1. Sequences were derived from T cells from blood (PBMCs), unsorted or a sorted subset (not recorded which), sampled before or after yellow fever vaccination (not recorded which). The origin of this receptor is a young woman who received the yellow fever vaccine. The CDR3 DNA reads as TGTGCCAGCAGCTTGGGACAGCACTACGAGCAGTACTTC. Translating it yields CASSLGQHYEQYF.